Presented here are 30 T cell receptor beta chains from one specimen sequenced in a study of blood T cell repertoires in COVID-19. Generated by immunoSEQ multiplex PCR, the TCRdb table keeps only in-frame clones and is missing some. The sample has about 40,000 clones; about 88% are singletons. The sample comprised peripheral blood. The receptors shown here come from a man between 45 and 60 years old in a cohort sampled during active COVID-19.

The chain carries TRBV16 and TRBJ1-2; 10 bases agree with TRBD1. From germline, CDR1 is KGHSY and CDR2 FQNENV. The CDR3 contains 16 residues. J lost 7 bases, V lost 4 bases, and 12 bases had no gene match. CDR3 in amino acids: CASSPRQGADLGGYTF. DNA for the CDR3: TGTGCCAGCAGCCCCCGACAGGGGGCGGATCTGGGTGGCTACACCTTC. The full variable domain, rest sourced from reference TRBV16 and TRBJ1-2, is GEEVAQTPKHLVRGEGQKAKLYCAPIKGHSYVFWYQQVLKNEFKFLISFQNENVFDETGMPKERFSAKCLPNSPCSLEIQATKLEDSAVYFCASSPRQGADLGGYTFGSGTRLTVV.

This rearrangement joins TRBV30 to TRBJ2-5, with TRBD2 matching over 7 bases. CDR3 length: 20 amino acids. J gave up 2 bases and V 0 bases, and 21 bases lay outside the gene matches. CDR1 and CDR2 from the germline V gene are GTSNPN and SVGIG (reference sequence). The CDR3 region is CAWSVLPLEREGGGQETQYF. The CDR3 bases are TGTGCCTGGAGTGTACTCCCTCTCGAAAGGGAGGGTGGGGGTCAAGAGACCCAGTACTTC.

A note on this clone: This sample also contains other DNA sequences that code for the same CDR3. V is TRBV29-1 and J is TRBJ1-5; 7 nucleotides line up with TRBD1. With 7 bases clipped from V and 6 bases from J, the junction kept 9 bases outside the gene matches. CDR1 and CDR2 (germline): SQVTM, ANQGSEA. CDR3 length: 13 residues. CDR3 loop: CSAKGGAGQPQHF. CDR3 in DNA: TGCAGCGCTAAAGGGGGCGCAGGTCAGCCCCAGCATTTT.

The V call is TRBV9, the J call TRBJ2-7; D possibly corresponds to TRBD1 (6 bases). V was shortened by 7 bases and J by 1 base, with 18 bases between the two germline ends. This CDR3 has 15 residues. Germline-derived CDR1 and CDR2 are SGDLS and YYNGEE. The CDR3 bases are TGTGCCAGCGCGGGTCAGGGGCTTCTTTCCTACGAGCAGTACGTC. The encoded protein is CASAGQGLLSYEQYV.

The rearrangement uses TRBV29-1 and TRBJ1-2; the match to TRBD1 covers 7 bases. The CDR3 contains 11 residues. V lost 6 bases to trimming and J lost 6 bases; unmatched junction nucleotides: 4. CDR1 and CDR2 (germline): SQVTM, ANQGSEA. The CDR3 sequence: CSVARGDGYTF. CDR3 coding DNA: TGCAGCGTGGCCAGGGGGGATGGCTACACCTTC.

The chain uses TRBV9 and TRBJ2-7, with TRBD2 matching over 12 bases. Germline CDR1 is SGDLS and CDR2 is YYNGEE. The CDR3 is made up of 17 amino acids. V lost 3 bases to trimming and J lost 5 bases; unmatched junction nucleotides: 12. The CDR3, as DNA: TGTGCCAGCAGCGGTGAGCTAGCGGGAGGGCCCGGGGACGAGCAGTACGTC. Its translation is CASSGELAGGPGDEQYV.

The chain recombines TRBV25-1 with TRBJ2-3; D unclear. This CDR3 spans 13 amino acids. From germline, CDR1 is MGHDK and CDR2 SYGVNS. Trimming stripped 2 bases from V and 5 bases from J, with 8 bases between. CDR3 DNA sequence: TGTGCCAGCAGTGAACGTGTCAGAGATACGCAGTATTTT. Amino acid sequence: CASSERVRDTQYF.

The chain recombines TRBV29-1 with TRBJ1-3, with D tentatively TRBD1 (5 bases). Per germline, CDR1 SQVTM and CDR2 ANQGSEA. The CDR3 is 12 residues long. V shed 6 bases and J shed 4 bases, with 10 bases lying between them. CDR3 region: CSVRGWGNTIYF. The CDR3 DNA follows: TGCAGCGTCCGGGGGTGGGGAAACACCATATATTTT.

V is TRBV5-1 and J is TRBJ1-4, with D maybe TRBD1 (6 bases). The V gene's germline CDR1 is SGHRS and CDR2 YFSETQ. The CDR3 is 15 amino acids. The V end was cut by 4 bases, the J end by 6 bases, with 16 bases between. The CDR3 DNA is TGCGCCAGCAGCACTTCAGGGGCAAGGGATGAAAAACTGTTTTTT. Encoded protein: CASSTSGARDEKLFF.

There are a few counts of this clone. This chain connects TRBV2 to TRBJ1-4, with TRBD1 matching 8 bases. This CDR3 has 18 residues. Germline CDR1 and CDR2: SNHLY and FYNNEI. V trimming: 3 bases; J trimming: 0 bases; junction bases outside the gene matches: 9. The CDR3 spells CASSDDRETGATNEKLFF. The CDR3 nucleotides read TGTGCCAGCAGTGACGACCGCGAGACAGGGGCAACTAATGAAAAACTGTTTTTT.

The chain combines TRBV7-6 with TRBJ1-3, with 9 positions matching TRBD1. CDR3 length equals 20 residues. Germline V CDR1 and CDR2: SGHVS, FNYEAQ. After removal of 5 bases from V and 1 base from J, the junction contained 18 bases not matched to a gene. CDR3 sequence reads: CASSPMSRDRDFFSGNTIYF. In nucleotides, the CDR3 is TGTGCCAGCAGCCCCATGAGCCGGGACAGGGATTTTTTTTCTGGAAACACCATATATTTT.

The rearrangement joins TRBV4-1 to TRBJ1-1; no definite D call. The CDR3 is 15 amino acids. The V end was cut by 7 bases, the J end by 0 bases, with 15 bases between. Germline-derived CDR1 and CDR2 are MGHRA and YSYEKL. CDR3 nucleotides: TGCGCCAGCACCCCCCGTGAGGGTCTGAACACTGAAGCTTTCTTT. Its translation is CASTPREGLNTEAFF.

There are a few counts of this clone. The chain employs TRBV3-1 (or the pseudogene TRBV3-2) and TRBJ2-2; 13 bases agree with TRBD2. CDR3 length: 15 amino acids. J was trimmed by 6 bases and V by 6 bases; bases with no gene match: 4. Germline CDR1 is LGHDT and CDR2 is YNNKEL (reference sequence). The CDR3 nucleotides are TGTGCCAGCAGTCCCGGGACTAGCGGGGCCGGGGAGCTGTTTTTT. It is translated as CASSPGTSGAGELFF.

This sequence joins TRBV7-8 and TRBJ2-3, with TRBD2 as a possible D gene (5 bases). CDR1 and CDR2 from the germline V gene are SGHVS and FQNEAQ. V lost 1 base to trimming and J lost 2 bases, with 10 bases between them. This CDR3 has 15 residues. Here the CDR3 reads CASSLGGQNTDTQYF. The CDR3 DNA is TGTGCCAGCAGCTTAGGCGGGCAGAACACAGATACGCAGTATTTT.

This chain links TRBV20-1 with TRBJ2-3, with D perhaps matching TRBD1 (7 bases). V was trimmed by 3 bases and J by 4 bases, leaving 14 bases between them. The CDR3 has 14 amino acids. Per germline, CDR1 DFQATT and CDR2 SNEGSKA (reference sequence). DNA for the CDR3: TGCAGTGCTAGTACAGGGGAGGTAGCAGATACGCAGTATTTT. It encodes CSASTGEVADTQYF.

This chain joins TRBV9 and TRBJ2-1; D call uncertain. This CDR3 has 15 residues. Germline CDR1 is SGDLS and CDR2 is YYNGEE. Trimming removed 0 bases from V and 0 bases from J, with 7 bases in between. The CDR3 loop is CASSVDTSSYNEQFF. The CDR3 nucleotides are TGTGCCAGCAGCGTAGACACAAGCTCCTACAATGAGCAGTTCTTC.

The chain recombines TRBV6-5 with TRBJ1-2; no definite D call. V dropped 7 bases and J dropped 6 bases, with 15 bases sitting between them. Germline V gene data show CDR1 as MNHEY and CDR2 as SVGAGI. This CDR3 contains 13 residues. CDR3: CASNPVLGDGYTF. CDR3 DNA sequence: TGTGCCAGCAACCCGGTCCTGGGAGATGGCTACACCTTC.

The rearrangement uses TRBV5-1 and TRBJ1-1; maybe TRBD1 (5 bases). The CDR3 runs 14 residues. The germline gives CDR1 SGHRS, CDR2 YFSETQ. Trimming took off 0 bases at V and 1 base at J, with 7 bases between the two ends. CDR3 sequence (DNA): TGCGCCAGCAGCTTGGCGGGGGGGAACACTGAAGCTTTCTTT. It codes for CASSLAGGNTEAFF.

The V and J genes are TRBV6-2 or TRBV6-3 and TRBJ1-1, with TRBD1 as a possible D gene (6 bases). This CDR3 region has 18 residues. Germline V gene data show CDR1 as MNHEY and CDR2 as SVGEGT. Trimming removed 0 bases from V and 5 bases from J, with 22 bases in between. In DNA, the CDR3 is TGTGCCAGCAGTTACTCGCGTTGGGGGGGCGGAACGGGTACTGAAGCTTTCTTT. Protein: CASSYSRWGGGTGTEAFF.

This clone showed up just once. The gene calls are TRBV5-1 and TRBJ2-1; 7 positions match TRBD1. After removal of 3 bases from V and 6 bases from J, the junction contained 6 bases not matched to a gene. The CDR3 runs 14 residues. The germline CDR1 and CDR2 sequences are SGHRS and YFSETQ. The CDR3 DNA sequence: TGCGCCAGCAGCTCCCAGGACAGGAGCAATGAGCAGTTCTTC. Translated, it gives CASSSQDRSNEQFF.

The rearrangement joins TRBV13 to TRBJ2-7; 10 nucleotides align to TRBD2. Per the germline V gene, CDR1 is PRHDT and CDR2 is FYEKMQ (reference sequence). This CDR3 has 13 amino acids. V gave up 8 bases and J gave up 5 bases; unmatched junction bases: 6. CDR3 residues: CASLSGGINEQYF. The CDR3 DNA sequence: TGTGCCAGCCTTAGCGGGGGGATAAACGAGCAGTACTTC.

This clone was recorded only once. The CDR3 sequence: CASSQGRQETQYF. The DNA of the CDR3 is TGCGCCAGCAGCCAAGGCAGGCAAGAGACCCAGTACTTC. The chain couples TRBV4-1 to TRBJ2-5; D gene uncertain. CDR3 length equals 13 residues. CDR1 MGHRA and CDR2 YSYEKL come from the germline V gene. Trimming took 1 base from V and 2 from J, leaving 5 bases between them.

The chain is built from TRBV7-6 and TRBJ2-3, with 7 bases fitting TRBD1. Germline V gives CDR1 SGHVS, CDR2 FNYEAQ. Trimming took 5 bases from V and 4 from J; bases not matched to a gene: 12. This CDR3 region has 16 residues. The chain's CDR3 is CASSIGTVPMADTQYF. The CDR3 nucleotides read TGTGCCAGCAGCATTGGGACAGTCCCGATGGCAGATACGCAGTATTTT.

The rearrangement joins TRBV7-9 to TRBJ2-7, with a possible D match to TRBD2 (5 bases). Germline values: CDR1 SEHNR, CDR2 FQNEAQ (reference sequence). V lost 4 bases and J 0 bases, leaving 10 bases between the germline ends. The CDR3 is made up of 14 amino acids. The CDR3 nucleotides read TGTGCCAGCAGCTCCGGACTGGGCTCCTACGAGCAGTACGTC. This gives the protein CASSSGLGSYEQYV.

V and J are TRBV5-1 and TRBJ2-3, with TRBD2 matching over 16 bases. The CDR3 has 17 amino acids. Germline trimming cut 2 bases from V and 4 bases from J; bases unmatched to any gene: 4. Per the germline V gene, CDR1 is SGHRS and CDR2 is YFSETQ. The CDR3, as DNA: TGCGCCAGCAGCTTTGGGACTAGCGGGAGGGTAGCAGATACGCAGTATTTT. Its translation is CASSFGTSGRVADTQYF.

The J gene is TRBJ2-7, the V gene TRBV5-1; no clear D. Germline V CDR1 and CDR2: SGHRS, YFSETQ. V was clipped by 2 bases and J by 5 bases, with 5 bases between them. This CDR3 has 11 residues. The CDR3 DNA reads as TGCGCCAGCAGCTTAGCGAACGAGCAGTACTTC. Translated: CASSLANEQYF.

This clone was counted between two and nine times. The chain joins TRBV7-2 to TRBJ1-1, with 10 bases identical to TRBD1. The CDR3 totals 16 residues. V lost 2 bases to trimming and J lost 11 bases; unmatched junction nucleotides: 14. Germline V CDR1 and CDR2: SGHTA, FQGNSA. Here the CDR3 DNA reads TGTGCCAGCAGCTTAATCCGGGACAGGGGACGTCTTTGGGCTTTCTTT. Protein: CASSLIRDRGRLWAFF.

CDR3 amino acids: CASSPEETQYF. Here the CDR3 DNA reads TGTGCCAGCAGTCCAGAAGAGACCCAGTACTTC. The J gene is TRBJ2-5, the V gene TRBV6-2 or TRBV6-3; no definite D call. There are 11 residues in the CDR3. Germline values: CDR1 MNHEY, CDR2 SVGEGT. With 5 bases removed from V and 3 bases from J, the gap between germline ends came to 4 bases.

This rearrangement joins TRBV2 to TRBJ2-3, with 10 bases lining up with TRBD2. In germline, CDR1 is SNHLY, CDR2 FYNNEI. CDR3 length: 14 residues. V shed 8 bases and J 6 bases; nucleotides not matched to a gene: 8. CDR3 DNA sequence: TGTGCCAGCTTACTGACTAGCGGGCGGGATACGCAGTATTTT. This sequence encodes CASLLTSGRDTQYF.

This chain connects TRBV18 to TRBJ2-3; D is ambiguous. V was trimmed by 2 bases and J by 4 bases, leaving 4 bases between them. CDR1 is KGHSH and CDR2 is LQKENI in the germline V gene. The CDR3 loop spans 12 amino acids. CDR3 amino acids: CASSPISDTQYF. The CDR3 DNA is TGTGCCAGCTCACCAATATCAGATACGCAGTATTTT.